A single sample gave rise to the 8 T cell receptor beta chains below, sequenced in a study of T cells after yellow fever vaccination. TCRdb recomputed calls from the 5' RACE reads with MiXCR, one row per CDR3 protein. The sample shows under 250,000 distinct CDR3 sequences, 6.9% of them seen only once. The specimen comprised CD4+ T cells sorted from PBMCs, sampled 15 days after the yellow fever booster vaccination. Receptor source: a man aged 25 to 40 who received the YFV17D yellow fever vaccine.

A word on this clonotype: A much more abundant neighbour one base away suggests this may be a read error. V and J are TRBV7-2 and TRBJ2-1, with unresolved D. From germline, CDR1 is SGHTA and CDR2 FQGNSA. The CDR3 length is 13 residues. V lost 4 bases, J lost 7 bases, and 11 bases lay in between. CDR3 residues: CASSSEALNEQFF. The DNA for the CDR3 is TGTGCCAGCAGCTCCGAGGCACTGAATGAGCAGTTCTTC.

The sample holds a few counts of this clonotype. The rearrangement uses TRBV6-6 and TRBJ2-1; D gene ambiguous. This CDR3 is built from 13 residues. CDR1 is MNHNY, CDR2 SVGAGI, per germline (reference sequence). Trimming removed 7 bases from V and 2 bases from J, with 9 bases in between. The CDR3 reads CASNRGPYNEQFF. The CDR3 region has the DNA TGTGCCAGCAATAGAGGCCCCTACAATGAGCAGTTCTTC.

This clonotype was observed at least ten times. This chain uses TRBV7-2 with TRBJ2-2; D ambiguous. Germline loops: CDR1 SGHTA, CDR2 FQGNSA. Trimming took 4 bases from V and 1 from J, leaving 1 base between them. This CDR3 contains 12 residues. DNA of the CDR3: TGTGCCAGCAGCTGGAACACCGGGGAGCTGTTTTTT. Its protein is CASSWNTGELFF.

The sample holds a few counts of this clonotype. The CDR3 here is CASSQLIAGGPGGELFF. The CDR3 DNA follows: TGTGCCAGCAGCCAACTCATAGCGGGAGGGCCCGGCGGGGAGCTGTTTTTT. This chain joins TRBV5-5 and TRBJ2-2; 11 bases agree with TRBD2. V was clipped by 4 bases and J by 7 bases; unmatched bases: 12. CDR3 length: 17 residues. Germline loops: CDR1 SGHKS, CDR2 YYEKEE (reference sequence).

V is TRBV27 and J is TRBJ1-6; unclear D gene. The CDR3 length is 12 residues. V was clipped by 3 bases and J by 9 bases, with 6 bases between them. In germline, CDR1 is MNHEY, CDR2 SMNVEV (reference sequence). CDR3 DNA sequence: TGTGCCAGCAGTTTGCGGGGTTCACCCCTCCACTTT. Encoded protein: CASSLRGSPLHF.

The V gene is TRBV6-2 or TRBV6-3, the J gene TRBJ1-3; D call uncertain. The CDR3 is made up of 16 amino acids. Germline CDR1 is MNHEY and CDR2 is SVGEGT. Trimming took 2 bases from V and 0 from J, leaving 11 bases between them. CDR3 nucleotide sequence: TGTGCCAGCAGTTACGATCGGGCTGCCTCTGGAAACACCATATATTTT. It codes for CASSYDRAASGNTIYF.

Only a few counts were recorded for this clonotype. The chain joins TRBV5-1 to TRBJ2-5, with 8 bases that match TRBD1. CDR3 size: 19 residues. Per germline, CDR1 SGHRS and CDR2 YFSETQ. After removal of 5 bases from V and 4 bases from J, the junction contained 22 bases not matched to a gene. The CDR3 region is CASRPGQGIQRGLPETQYF. As DNA, the CDR3 is TGCGCCAGCAGGCCCGGACAGGGAATACAAAGGGGGTTGCCAGAGACCCAGTACTTC.

CDR3 sequence: CASSTGASDTGELFF. CDR3 DNA sequence: TGCGCCAGCAGTACAGGGGCCTCGGACACCGGGGAGCTGTTTTTT. The chain joins TRBV5-1 to TRBJ2-2, with 7 bases aligning to TRBD1. Germline CDR1 and CDR2: SGHRS and YFSETQ. This CDR3 spans 15 amino acids. Germline trimming cut 5 bases from V and 3 bases from J; bases unmatched to any gene: 7.